One sample yielded the 18 T cell receptor beta chains listed below, sequenced in a study of early T cells in non-severe SARS-CoV-2 infection. Using its own MiXCR run on the 5' RACE reads, TCRdb lists one record per CDR3 protein. The sample holds tens of thousands of distinct CDR3 sequences, around a tenth seen once. The sequencing here drew on whole blood, taken at baseline. Receptor source: an adult who was a healthcare worker with PCR-confirmed SARS-CoV-2 infection or an uninfected control (not recorded which).

This clonotype was detected ten times or more. The CDR3: CASSSPTGAYNEQFF. CDR3 DNA: TGTGCCAGCAGCTCACCGACAGGGGCCTACAATGAGCAGTTCTTC. The chain links TRBV11-3 to TRBJ2-1; 8 positions agree with TRBD1. This CDR3 has 15 residues. Germline CDR1 reads SGHNT; CDR2 reads YENEEA. Unmatched junction bases numbered 4, after V lost 4 bases and J lost 2 bases.

This clonotype has ten or more counts. V and J are TRBV4-1 and TRBJ2-1; tentative D call: TRBD2 (5 bases). The CDR3 is 17 residues long. Germline assignment: CDR1 MGHRA and CDR2 YSYEKL. Trimming took off 3 bases at V and 5 bases at J, with 20 bases between the two ends. CDR3 nucleotide sequence: TGCGCCAGCAGCCATCCCCTACGAGGGAGAGGCGACAATGAGCAGTTCTTC. It codes for CASSHPLRGRGDNEQFF.

In its sample, this clonotype was seen many times. This chain links TRBV5-1 with TRBJ2-2, with unresolved D. The germline gives CDR1 SGHRS, CDR2 YFSETQ. The V and J ends lost 5 bases and 7 bases respectively, with 12 bases between them. The CDR3 has 13 residues. The CDR3 DNA reads TGCGCCAGCAGGACCCGTATAGACGGGGAGCTGTTTTTT. It codes for CASRTRIDGELFF.

This clonotype showed up many times. The CDR3 DNA follows: TGTGCCAGCAGCCGACCGCCCCCGGTAACAGATACGCAGTATTTT. Translating it yields CASSRPPPVTDTQYF. This sequence joins TRBV7-8 and TRBJ2-3; no firm D call. The CDR3 is 15 amino acids. The germline CDR1 and CDR2 sequences are SGHVS and FQNEAQ. The V end lost 5 bases, the J end lost 3 bases, and 15 bases lay between the germline ends.

Only a few counts were recorded for this clonotype. The V call is TRBV10-3, the J call TRBJ2-2; perhaps TRBD2 as D (6 bases). This CDR3 region has 15 residues. Trimming cost V 6 bases and J 0 bases, with 11 bases left between them. Germline V gives CDR1 ENHRY, CDR2 SYGVKD. DNA for the CDR3: TGTGCCATCAGGATGGGGGGTCCGAACACCGGGGAGCTGTTTTTT. Translating it yields CAIRMGGPNTGELFF.

This clonotype has a handful of counts. This chain joins TRBV5-4 and TRBJ2-1; no firm D call. This CDR3 has 14 amino acids. Germline values: CDR1 SGHNT, CDR2 YYREEE (reference sequence). Trimming took off 1 base at V and 5 bases at J, with 10 bases between the two ends. The chain's CDR3 is CASSLFGTDNEQFF. The CDR3 DNA follows: TGTGCCAGCAGCTTGTTTGGCACGGACAATGAGCAGTTCTTC.

This clonotype was observed a handful of times. The chain couples TRBV6-6 to TRBJ2-1, with D perhaps matching TRBD1 (6 bases). CDR3 length: 14 amino acids. The V gene's germline CDR1 is MNHNY and CDR2 SVGAGI (reference sequence). Trimming removed 7 bases at V and 0 bases at J, with 10 bases between. CDR3 sequence: CASTGQSSYNEQFF. DNA for the CDR3: TGTGCCAGCACTGGACAGAGCTCCTACAATGAGCAGTTCTTC.

In its sample, this clonotype was seen a few times. The chain combines TRBV19 with TRBJ2-1, with TRBD1 matching 12 bases. There are 16 residues in the CDR3. J lost 7 bases, V lost 4 bases, and 8 bases had no gene match. Germline CDR1 reads LNHDA; CDR2 reads SQIVND (reference sequence). The CDR3 sequence: CASSRGDRGHGNEQFF. CDR3 bases: TGTGCCAGTAGTAGGGGGGACAGGGGGCATGGTAATGAGCAGTTCTTC.

This clonotype was picked up a small number of times. The chain recombines TRBV11-3 with TRBJ2-7; 7 bases are a match to TRBD1. The V segment lost 5 bases and the J segment 3 bases; nucleotides outside the gene matches: 7. CDR1 and CDR2 from the germline V gene are SGHNT and YENEEA. The CDR3 length is 14 residues. The CDR3 DNA reads TGTGCCAGCAGCCCGTCGCAGGGGGACTACGAGCAGTACTTC. This codes for CASSPSQGDYEQYF.

The table lists this clonotype with many counts. The chain combines TRBV3-1 with TRBJ2-1, with TRBD2 identical over 14 bases. The CDR3 length is 16 residues. Losses at the gene ends were 4 bases for V and 10 bases for J; bases not matched to a gene: 9. CDR1 is LGHDT and CDR2 is YNNKEL in the germline V gene (reference sequence). The CDR3 sequence: CASSRGTSGRLEEQFF. DNA for the CDR3: TGTGCCAGCAGCCGCGGGACTAGCGGGAGACTAGAGGAGCAGTTCTTC.

This clonotype was picked up a small number of times. The J gene is TRBJ1-4, the V gene TRBV29-1; D is possibly TRBD1 (6 bases). Germline CDR1 and CDR2: SQVTM and ANQGSEA. The CDR3 consists of 13 residues. The V end was cut by 5 bases, the J end by 5 bases, with 12 bases between. In nucleotides, the CDR3 is TGCAGCGTTCAGACAGGCGCCAATGAAAAACTGTTTTTT. It translates to CSVQTGANEKLFF.

J is TRBJ2-1 and V is TRBV4-3; no definite D call. This CDR3 is 14 amino acids long. Germline CDR1 LGHNA, CDR2 YSLEER. Trimming removed 0 bases from V and 3 bases from J, with 6 bases in between. For the CDR3, the DNA is TGCGCCAGCAGCCAAGATTGGCTCTACAATGAGCAGTTCTTC. It is translated as CASSQDWLYNEQFF.

The chain combines TRBV5-4 with TRBJ1-4, with unresolved D. Germline V gene sequence: CDR1 SGHNT, CDR2 YYREEE (reference sequence). The CDR3 runs to 13 residues. The V end was cut by 3 bases, the J end by 0 bases, with 3 bases between. The DNA for the CDR3 is TGTGCCAGCAGCTCTCCAACTAATGAAAAACTGTTTTTT. The encoded protein is CASSSPTNEKLFF.

This clonotype was seen repeatedly, ten times or more. The V call is TRBV6-5, the J call TRBJ2-5, with D possibly TRBD1 on 6 matching bases. V lost 2 bases, J lost 0 bases, and 10 bases lay in between. This CDR3 is 15 amino acids long. Germline V CDR1 and CDR2: MNHEY, SVGAGI. In nucleotides, the CDR3 is TGTGCCAGCAGTTACGGGGCAGGGGACCAAGAGACCCAGTACTTC. It encodes CASSYGAGDQETQYF.

This clonotype has ten or more counts. This chain connects TRBV29-1 to TRBJ2-7; D not certain. Germline V gene data show CDR1 as SQVTM and CDR2 as ANQGSEA. The CDR3 has 11 residues. V was pared by 6 bases and J by 7 bases, with 13 bases between. CDR3 in amino acids: CSVSDGREQYF. The CDR3 DNA is TGCAGCGTAAGTGACGGCCGGGAGCAGTACTTC.

This chain connects TRBV13 to TRBJ2-7; TRBD1 or TRBD2 may be the D gene (5 bases each). The CDR3 covers 14 residues. Germline values: CDR1 PRHDT, CDR2 FYEKMQ (reference sequence). The V gene lost 4 bases and the J gene lost 2 bases, with 12 bases spanning the gap. CDR3 amino acids: CASSSGRLTYEQYF. CDR3 DNA: TGTGCCAGCAGCTCGGGACGGCTAACCTACGAGCAGTACTTC.

The chain employs TRBV6-1 and TRBJ1-3; TRBD1 might be the D (6 bases). CDR3 length: 14 residues. Germline assignment: CDR1 MNHNS and CDR2 SASEGT. Trimming pared 7 bases from V and 0 bases from J, leaving 10 bases between. CDR3 in DNA: TGTGCCAGCAAGGGGGACCTCTCTGGAAACACCATATATTTT. Protein: CASKGDLSGNTIYF.

J is TRBJ2-5 and V is TRBV6-2 or TRBV6-3; 10 bases fit TRBD2. In germline, CDR1 is MNHEY, CDR2 SVGEGT. The CDR3 covers 15 residues. The junction had 6 bases not matched to a gene; V was cut back by 5 bases and J by 3 bases. The CDR3 sequence: CASSITGTSEETQYF. The DNA of the CDR3 is TGTGCCAGCAGTATCACCGGGACTAGCGAAGAGACCCAGTACTTC.